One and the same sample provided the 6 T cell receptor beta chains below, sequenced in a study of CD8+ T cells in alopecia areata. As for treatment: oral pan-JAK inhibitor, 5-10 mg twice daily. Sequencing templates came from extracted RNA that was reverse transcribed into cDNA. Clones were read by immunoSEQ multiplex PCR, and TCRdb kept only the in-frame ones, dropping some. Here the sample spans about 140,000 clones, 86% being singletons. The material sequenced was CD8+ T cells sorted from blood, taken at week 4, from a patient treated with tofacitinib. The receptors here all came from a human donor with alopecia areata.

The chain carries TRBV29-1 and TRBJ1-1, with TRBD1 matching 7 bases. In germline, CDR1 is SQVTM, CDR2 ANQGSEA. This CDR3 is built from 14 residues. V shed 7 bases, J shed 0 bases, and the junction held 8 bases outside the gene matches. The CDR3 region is CSAIPGQMNTEAFF. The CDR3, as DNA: TGCAGCGCGATTCCGGGACAGATGAACACTGAAGCTTTCTTT.

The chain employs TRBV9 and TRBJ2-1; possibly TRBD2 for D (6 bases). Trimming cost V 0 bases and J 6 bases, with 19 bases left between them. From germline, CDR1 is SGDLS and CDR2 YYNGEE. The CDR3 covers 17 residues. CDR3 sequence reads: CASSVDGSQVAVNEQFF. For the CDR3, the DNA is TGTGCCAGCAGCGTAGACGGGAGCCAGGTGGCGGTCAATGAGCAGTTCTTC.

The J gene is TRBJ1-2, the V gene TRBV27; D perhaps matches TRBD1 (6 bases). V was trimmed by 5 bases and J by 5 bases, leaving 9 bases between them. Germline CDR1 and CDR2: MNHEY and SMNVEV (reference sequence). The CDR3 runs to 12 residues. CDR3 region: CASSDTGYGYTF. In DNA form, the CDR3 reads TGTGCCAGCAGTGATACAGGGTATGGCTACACCTTC.

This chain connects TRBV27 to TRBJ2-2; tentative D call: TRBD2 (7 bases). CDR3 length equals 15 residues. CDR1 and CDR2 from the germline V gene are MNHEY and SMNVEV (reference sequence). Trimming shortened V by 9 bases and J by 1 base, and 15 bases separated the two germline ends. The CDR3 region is CASGGAVLNTGELFF. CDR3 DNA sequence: TGTGCCAGTGGGGGGGCGGTCTTGAACACCGGGGAGCTGTTTTTT.

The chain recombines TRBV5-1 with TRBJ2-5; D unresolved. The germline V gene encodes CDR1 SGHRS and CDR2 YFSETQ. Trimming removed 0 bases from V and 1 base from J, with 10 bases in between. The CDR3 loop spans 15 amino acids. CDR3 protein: CASSLANPFQETQYF. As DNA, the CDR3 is TGCGCCAGCAGCTTGGCCAACCCATTCCAAGAGACCCAGTACTTC.

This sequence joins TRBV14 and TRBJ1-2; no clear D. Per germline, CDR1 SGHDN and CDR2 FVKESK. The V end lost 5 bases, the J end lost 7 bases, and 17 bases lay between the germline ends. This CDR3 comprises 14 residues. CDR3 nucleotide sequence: TGTGCCAGCAGCTTTTCCGGGAGATCGATTGGCTACACCTTC. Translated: CASSFSGRSIGYTF.